This T cell receptor beta chain was recorded in a study of cytomegalovirus exposure and HLA in healthy donors. This CDR3 has 16 amino acids. J was trimmed by 6 bases and V by 5 bases; bases with no gene match: 6. Looked up from germline, CDR1 is MDHEN and CDR2 is SYDVKM. 13 Jbeta primers and 60 Vbeta primers were used for the PCR. The data were produced by immunoSEQ multiplex PCR, yet TCRdb's version contains in-frame clones alone and is incomplete. The table shows 150,000 to 200,000 clones, with around 86% occurring only once. The receptor was derived from a human donor in good health. Sequencing used PBMCs. The chain uses TRBV28 and TRBJ2-1, with TRBD2 matching 14 bases. The CDR3 reads CASSASGTSGGNEQFF. In DNA form, the CDR3 reads TGTGCCAGCAGTGCCTCCGGGACTAGCGGGGGCAATGAGCAGTTCTTC. Full variable domain (missing parts from reference TRBV28 and TRBJ2-1): DVKVTQSSRYLVKRTGEKVFLECVQDMDHENMFWYRQDPGLGLRLIYFSYDVKMKEKGDIPEGYSVSREKKERFSLILESASTNQTSMYLCASSASGTSGGNEQFFGPGTRLTVL.